This T cell receptor beta chain was recovered during a study of blood T cell repertoires in COVID-19. Study as a whole: The origin of the acute and convalescent COVID-19 samples was the United States, Italy and Spain. Nucleic acid was either cDNA or gDNA, and it came from T cells, B-cell-depleted T cells, or PBMCs.

The V gene's germline CDR1 is SGHTA and CDR2 FQGTGA. This CDR3 spans 15 amino acids. V lost 1 base to trimming and J lost 3 bases, with 11 bases between them. This clone was seen only once. Original methodology: Amplification with reference gene primers provided the estimates of nucleated cell counts. Assay used: immunoSEQ multiplex PCR; TCRdb lists only in-frame clones, some missing. That table gives V, J and clone size, and the DNA gave D and trimming. Among approximately 210,000 clones listed, about 92% were seen once. The V and J genes are TRBV7-3 and TRBJ2-3; D possibly corresponds to TRBD1 (6 bases). The sample comprised peripheral blood. The TCR comes from a man aged 25-45 years with acute or convalescent COVID-19. CDR3 nucleotides: TGTGCCAGCAGCTTAAGTCAGGGGCTTACAGATACGCAGTATTTT. Translating it yields CASSLSQGLTDTQYF.